This T cell receptor beta chain derives from a study of vaccination effects on CD4 cells after COVID-19 (dated by TCRdb to between 2020 and 2023). Context from the whole study: Each participant received two doses of an mRNA SARS-CoV-2 vaccine, either BNT162b2 or mRNA-1273. In both COVID-19 convalescent patients and infection-naive vaccine recipients, the study compared SARS-CoV-2 spike-specific CD4+ TCR repertoires from before mRNA vaccination with those from after it. Altogether, roughly 10 COVID-19 convalescent patients and 4 SARS-CoV-2-naive healthy vaccine recipients made up the full study. The Oncomine TCR Beta short-read assay on an Illumina iSeq 100 was used to sequence cultures from other donors in the study. What the study reported, not specific to this receptor: Only a small number of convalescent patients were included, and no early post-infection timepoints were available, which limited the study. In healthy vaccine recipients, vaccine-induced clones were almost all SARS-CoV-2 mono-reactive, with only 1 of 255 being cross-reactive with common cold coronaviruses. Clones induced by infection and clones induced by vaccination both contracted markedly at late timepoints after vaccination, which fits with T cell responses waning over time.

Receptor libraries were prepared by the immunoSEQ multiplex PCR assay. DNA from the CD4+ T cells that had been cultured and isolated underwent TCR beta CDR3 sequencing. The study's own analysis went as follows. The analysis removed non-productive TCR sequences, trimmed reads to the CDR3 region, and retained only CDR3s that were 7 or more amino acids long. The MANAFEST web app was used to pick out antigen-specific clonotypes by comparing their expansion in peptide wells with that in reference cultures. Positive clones required FDR<0.05 expansion versus reference and all other wells, odds ratio above 5, and frequency above 0.1% in two replicate wells. A clonotype was called cross-reactive if it was significantly expanded both in SARS-CoV-2 spike wells and in at least one common cold coronavirus spike condition. CDR3 similarity was assessed by Levenshtein distance with the stringdist R package, and unrooted trees were built with ape in R 3.6.1. This is the immuneACCESS table as TCRdb keeps it, with only in-frame sequences that have V and J called. A part of the clones is gone; compared with another copy, unresolved V genes explain less than half, and the rest is unexplained. The DNA gave D and trimming, while V, J and clone size come from that table. Present in this sample are about 38,000 clones, roughly two thirds of which were seen just once. Approximately 22% of the sample is taken by the ten largest.

Ends trimmed: V by 6 bases, J by 3 bases; bases unmatched to a gene: 3. Sequences SNHLY (CDR1) and FYNNEI (CDR2) are obtained from the germline V gene. The CDR3 goes from the cysteine to the phenylalanine over 14 residues. Of all the DNA, just the CDR3 is kept, 42 bases in frame from base 1. The ViraFEST assay stimulated PBMC with viral peptide pools and then used TCR sequencing to identify antigen-specific CD4+ T cell clonotypes by expansion. After 10 to 11 days of culture, CD4+ T cells were isolated with the EasySep CD4+ T cell isolation kit. The absence of prior SARS-CoV-2 infection in healthy vaccine recipients was confirmed by negative nucleocapsid antibodies before and after vaccination. A few million PBMC per well were cultured with 9 to 10 ug/ml peptides in IMDM containing approximately 4.5% human AB serum, about 10 IU/ml IL-2 and gentamicin. Half of the culture medium was replaced with fresh IL-2-containing medium on days 3 and 7. Each peptide stimulation condition was cultured in triplicate wells unless otherwise noted. Using Ficoll-Paque Plus gradient centrifugation, PBMC were separated from whole blood and then either used fresh or cryopreserved at -140C. Overlapping peptide pools spanned the spike proteins of SARS-CoV-2 and the common cold coronaviruses HCoV-NL63, HCoV-OC43 and HCoV-229E. The QIAamp micro DNA kit was used to extract genomic DNA from the cultured CD4+ T cells.

In the case of this clone: Its antigen remains unidentified. No base quality information exists; no much larger clone differs at one position.

Recombination connected TRBV2 to TRBJ2-7, and TRBD2 matches 12 of the central bases. This TCR came from a human donor who received a COVID-19 vaccine. Source: CD4+ T cells from PBMCs cultured with SARS-CoV-2 spike peptides, taken before COVID-19 vaccination. The cell subset or site label, read with the paper, signifies: SARS-CoV-2 spike overlapping peptide pool stimulation. At the DNA level, the sequence is TGTGCCAGCAGACTAGCGGGAGGAGGCTACGAGCAGTACTTC. Its translation reads: CASRLAGGGYEQYF.